This TCR beta chain appears in the sequencing data of a study of blood T cells in healthy people across ages. A second PCR of 7 to 11 cycles used a sample-barcoded 5' primer and a J-beta primer mix. Each CDR3 protein is one row after TCRdb ran MiXCR on the 5' RACE reads. The sample has about 770,000 distinct CDR3 sequences, more than 40% seen once; the top ten hold around 21%. Each individual donor underwent a draw of ten milliliters of peripheral blood. The authors isolated at least 6 million PBMCs per sample. Trimming took 6 bases from V and 1 from J, leaving 12 bases between them. The CDR3 runs to 14 residues. Germline V gene data show CDR1 as SNHLY and CDR2 as FYNNEI.

Sequencing was performed on blood. This receptor was taken from a man aged 60 to 69 in good health. J is TRBJ2-5 and V is TRBV2; D is unresolved. The DNA for the CDR3 is TGTGCCAGCAGAAGGGTCGGGTCCCAAGAGACCCAGTACTTC. Its translation is CASRRVGSQETQYF.